This TCR beta chain was sequenced in a study of PD-1 blockade in classical Hodgkin lymphoma. Between the trimmed V and J ends, which lost 1 base and 6 bases, there was a span of 6 bases. Germline CDR1 is SGHAT and CDR2 is FQNNGV. The CDR3 is 12 amino acids. The method was immunoSEQ multiplex PCR; TCRdb's version includes in-frame clones alone and lacks a portion of them. The sample gives 25,000 to 35,000 clones, about two thirds of which show up once; nearly 15% is in the top ten. Brentuximab vedotin exposure varied, and every patient relapsed after autologous stem cell transplantation. Complete response, partial response or progressive disease was recorded as best response.

The V gene is TRBV11-2, the J gene TRBJ1-1; no firm D call. The TCR comes from a human donor with classical Hodgkin lymphoma. Sequences were derived from peripheral blood mononuclear cells (PBMCs), sampled before the second cycle of nivolumab. CDR3 sequence reads: CASSLGPSEAFF. The CDR3 DNA reads as TGTGCCAGCAGCTTAGGCCCCTCTGAAGCTTTCTTT.